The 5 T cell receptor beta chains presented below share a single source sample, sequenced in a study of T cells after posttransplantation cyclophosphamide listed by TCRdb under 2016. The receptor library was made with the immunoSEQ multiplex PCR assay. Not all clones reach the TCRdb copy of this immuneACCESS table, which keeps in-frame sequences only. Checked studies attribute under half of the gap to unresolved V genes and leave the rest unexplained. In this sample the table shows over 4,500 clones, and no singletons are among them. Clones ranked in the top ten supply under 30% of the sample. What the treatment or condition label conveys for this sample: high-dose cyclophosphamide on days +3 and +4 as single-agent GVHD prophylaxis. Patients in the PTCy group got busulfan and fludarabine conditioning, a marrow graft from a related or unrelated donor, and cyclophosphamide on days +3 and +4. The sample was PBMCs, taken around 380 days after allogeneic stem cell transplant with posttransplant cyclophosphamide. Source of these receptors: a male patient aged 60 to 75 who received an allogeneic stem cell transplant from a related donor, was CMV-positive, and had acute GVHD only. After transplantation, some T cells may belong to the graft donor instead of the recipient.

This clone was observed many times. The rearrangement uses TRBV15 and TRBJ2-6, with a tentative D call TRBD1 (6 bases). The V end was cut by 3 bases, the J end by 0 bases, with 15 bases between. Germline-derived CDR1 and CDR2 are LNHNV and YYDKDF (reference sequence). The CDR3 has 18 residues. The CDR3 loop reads CATSSTGQLASGANVLTF. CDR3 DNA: TGTGCCACCAGCAGCACCGGACAGTTAGCCTCTGGGGCCAACGTCCTGACTTTC. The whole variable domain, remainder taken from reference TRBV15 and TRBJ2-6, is DAMVIQNPRYQVTQFGKPVTLSCSQTLNHNVMYWYQQKSSQAPKLLFHYYDKDFNNEADTPDNFQSRRPNTSFCFLDIRSPGLGDTAMYLCATSSTGQLASGANVLTFGAGSRLTVL.

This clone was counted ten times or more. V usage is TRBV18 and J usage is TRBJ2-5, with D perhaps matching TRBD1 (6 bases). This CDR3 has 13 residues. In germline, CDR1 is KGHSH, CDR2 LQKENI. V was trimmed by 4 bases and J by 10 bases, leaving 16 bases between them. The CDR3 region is CASSLYAGDLQYF. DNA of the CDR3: TGTGCCAGCTCACTATATGCAGGGGACCTCCAGTACTTC. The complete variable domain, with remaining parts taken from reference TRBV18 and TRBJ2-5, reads NAGVMQNPRHLVRRRGQEARLRCSPMKGHSHVYWYRQLPEEGLKFMVYLQKENIIDESGMPKERFSAEFPKEGPSILRIQQVVRGDSAAYFCASSLYAGDLQYFGPGTRLLVL.

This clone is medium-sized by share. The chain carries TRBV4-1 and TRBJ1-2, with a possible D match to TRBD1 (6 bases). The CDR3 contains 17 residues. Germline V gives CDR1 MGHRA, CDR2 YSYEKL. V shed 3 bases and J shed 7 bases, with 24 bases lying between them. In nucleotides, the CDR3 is TGCGCCAGCAGCCAGGTTATCCGGAACAGGGACCAGGGTGGCTACACCTTC. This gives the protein CASSQVIRNRDQGGYTF.

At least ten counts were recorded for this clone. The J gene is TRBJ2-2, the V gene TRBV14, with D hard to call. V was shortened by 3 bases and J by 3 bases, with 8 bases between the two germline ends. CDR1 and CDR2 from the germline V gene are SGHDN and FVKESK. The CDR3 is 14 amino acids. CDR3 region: CASSQGRYTGELFF. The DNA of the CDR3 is TGTGCCAGCAGCCAGGGCCGATACACCGGGGAGCTGTTTTTT.

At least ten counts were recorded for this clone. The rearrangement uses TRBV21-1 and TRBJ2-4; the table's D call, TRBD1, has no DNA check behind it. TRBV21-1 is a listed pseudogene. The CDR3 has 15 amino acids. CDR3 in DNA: TGTGCCAGCACCATCCTACAGGGTAGGTGGCACATTCAGTACTTC. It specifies CASTILQGRWHIQYF.